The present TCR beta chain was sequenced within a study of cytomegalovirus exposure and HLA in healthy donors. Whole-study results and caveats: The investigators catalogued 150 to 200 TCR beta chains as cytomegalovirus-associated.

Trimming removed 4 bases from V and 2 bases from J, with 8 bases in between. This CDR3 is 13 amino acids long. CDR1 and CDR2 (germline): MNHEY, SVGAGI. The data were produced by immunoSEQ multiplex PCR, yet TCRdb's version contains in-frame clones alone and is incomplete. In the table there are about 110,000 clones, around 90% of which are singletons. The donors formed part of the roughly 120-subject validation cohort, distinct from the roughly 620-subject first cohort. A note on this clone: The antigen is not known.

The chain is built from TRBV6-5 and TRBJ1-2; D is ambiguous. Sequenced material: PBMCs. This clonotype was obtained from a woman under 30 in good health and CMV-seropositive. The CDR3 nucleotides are TGTGCCAGCAGTTTCGGTGCGAACTATGGCTACACCTTC. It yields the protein CASSFGANYGYTF.